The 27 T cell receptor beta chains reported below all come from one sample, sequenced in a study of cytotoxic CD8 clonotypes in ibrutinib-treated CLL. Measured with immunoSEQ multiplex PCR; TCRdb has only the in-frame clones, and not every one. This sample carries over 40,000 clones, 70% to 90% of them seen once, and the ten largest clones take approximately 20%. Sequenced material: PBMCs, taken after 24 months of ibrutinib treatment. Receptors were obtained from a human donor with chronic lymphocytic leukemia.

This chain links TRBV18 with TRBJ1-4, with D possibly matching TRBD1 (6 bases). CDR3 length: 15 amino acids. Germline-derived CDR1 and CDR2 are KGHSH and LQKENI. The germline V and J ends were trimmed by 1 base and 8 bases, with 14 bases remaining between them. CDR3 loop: CASSPQGRGQEKLFF. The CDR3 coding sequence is TGTGCCAGCTCACCACAAGGCAGGGGTCAGGAAAAACTGTTTTTT.

The CDR3 reads CASRLAGILYNEQFF. The CDR3 coding sequence is TGTGCCAGCAGGCTAGCGGGAATCCTCTACAATGAGCAGTTCTTC. The chain uses TRBV11-2 and TRBJ2-1; 9 bases are a match to TRBD2. With 6 bases clipped from V and 3 bases from J, the junction kept 6 bases outside the gene matches. The V gene's germline CDR1 is SGHAT and CDR2 FQNNGV. The CDR3 contains 15 residues.

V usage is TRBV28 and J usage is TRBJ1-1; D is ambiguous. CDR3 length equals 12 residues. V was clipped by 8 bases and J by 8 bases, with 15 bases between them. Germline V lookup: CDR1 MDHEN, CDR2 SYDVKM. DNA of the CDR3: TGTGCCAGCGGGATGACGAGGTTCGAAGCTTTCTTT. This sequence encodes CASGMTRFEAFF. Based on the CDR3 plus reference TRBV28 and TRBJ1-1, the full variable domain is DVKVTQSSRYLVKRTGEKVFLECVQDMDHENMFWYRQDPGLGLRLIYFSYDVKMKEKGDIPEGYSVSREKKERFSLILESASTNQTSMYLCASGMTRFEAFFGQGTRLTVV.

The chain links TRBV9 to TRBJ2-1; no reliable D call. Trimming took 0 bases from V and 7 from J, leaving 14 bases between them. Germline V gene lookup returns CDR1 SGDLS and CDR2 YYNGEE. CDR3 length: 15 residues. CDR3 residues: CASSVESHWGNEQFF. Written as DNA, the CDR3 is TGTGCCAGCAGCGTAGAATCCCATTGGGGTAATGAGCAGTTCTTC.

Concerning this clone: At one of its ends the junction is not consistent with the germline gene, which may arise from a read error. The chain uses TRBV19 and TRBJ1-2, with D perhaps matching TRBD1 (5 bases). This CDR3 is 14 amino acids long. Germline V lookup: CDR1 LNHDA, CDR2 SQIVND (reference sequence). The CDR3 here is CASSNQALQGGYTF. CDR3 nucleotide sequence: TGTGCCAGCAGTAATCAGGCTCTCCAGGGTGGCTACACCTTC.

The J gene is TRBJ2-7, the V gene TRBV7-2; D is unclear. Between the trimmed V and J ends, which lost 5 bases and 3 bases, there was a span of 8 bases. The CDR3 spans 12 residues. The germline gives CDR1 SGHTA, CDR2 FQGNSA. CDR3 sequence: CASSALGYEQYF. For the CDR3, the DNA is TGTGCCAGCAGCGCCTTGGGCTACGAGCAGTACTTC. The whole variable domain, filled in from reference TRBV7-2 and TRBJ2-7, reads GAGVSQSPSNKVTEKGKDVELRCDPISGHTALYWYRQSLGQGLEFLIYFQGNSAPDKSGLPSDRFSAERTGGSVSTLTIQRTQQEDSAVYLCASSALGYEQYFGPGTRLTVT.

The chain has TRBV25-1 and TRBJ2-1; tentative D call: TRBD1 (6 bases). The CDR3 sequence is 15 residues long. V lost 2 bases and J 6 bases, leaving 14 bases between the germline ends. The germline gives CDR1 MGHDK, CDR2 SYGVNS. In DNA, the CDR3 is TGTGCCAGCAGTGAAAAGGCGACAGGCGGCAATGAGCAGTTCTTC. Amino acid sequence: CASSEKATGGNEQFF.

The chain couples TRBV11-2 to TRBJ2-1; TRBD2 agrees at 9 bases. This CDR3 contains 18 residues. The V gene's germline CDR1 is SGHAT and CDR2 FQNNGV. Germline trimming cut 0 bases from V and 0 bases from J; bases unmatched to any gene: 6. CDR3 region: CASSLDLLAGVSYNEQFF. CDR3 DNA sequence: TGTGCCAGCAGCTTAGATTTATTAGCGGGAGTCTCCTACAATGAGCAGTTCTTC.

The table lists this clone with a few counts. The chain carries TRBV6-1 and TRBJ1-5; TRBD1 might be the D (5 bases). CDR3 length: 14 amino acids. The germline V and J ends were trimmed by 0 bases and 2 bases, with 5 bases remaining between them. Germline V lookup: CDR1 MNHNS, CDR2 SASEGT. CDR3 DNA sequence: TGTGCCAGCAGTGAAGCGGGGGGCAATCAGCCCCAGCATTTT. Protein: CASSEAGGNQPQHF.

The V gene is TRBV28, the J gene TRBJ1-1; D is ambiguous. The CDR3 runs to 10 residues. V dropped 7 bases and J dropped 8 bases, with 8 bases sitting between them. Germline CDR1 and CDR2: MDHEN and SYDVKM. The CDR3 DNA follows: TGTGCCAGCATAGCTCACGAAGCTTTCTTT. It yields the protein CASIAHEAFF.

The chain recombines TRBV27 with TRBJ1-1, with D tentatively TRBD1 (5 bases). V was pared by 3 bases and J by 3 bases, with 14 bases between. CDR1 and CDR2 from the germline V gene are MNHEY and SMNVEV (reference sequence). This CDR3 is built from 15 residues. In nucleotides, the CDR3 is TGTGCCAGCAGTTTGGGACTAAAAGGGGACACTGAAGCTTTCTTT. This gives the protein CASSLGLKGDTEAFF.

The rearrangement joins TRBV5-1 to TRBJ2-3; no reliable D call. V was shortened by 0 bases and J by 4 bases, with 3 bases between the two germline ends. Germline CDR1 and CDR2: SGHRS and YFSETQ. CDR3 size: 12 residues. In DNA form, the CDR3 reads TGCGCCAGCAGCTTGGTCGCAGATACGCAGTATTTT. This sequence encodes CASSLVADTQYF.

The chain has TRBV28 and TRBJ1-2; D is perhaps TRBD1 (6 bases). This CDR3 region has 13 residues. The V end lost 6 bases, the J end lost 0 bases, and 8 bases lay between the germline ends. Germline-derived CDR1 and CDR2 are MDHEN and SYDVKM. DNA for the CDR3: TGTGCCAGCAGGGGGGACACTAACTATGGCTACACCTTC. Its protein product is CASRGDTNYGYTF.

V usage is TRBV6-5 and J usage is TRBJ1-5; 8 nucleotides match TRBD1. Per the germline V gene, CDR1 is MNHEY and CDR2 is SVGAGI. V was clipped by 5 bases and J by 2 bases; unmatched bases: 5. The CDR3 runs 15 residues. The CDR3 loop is CASSPGQGGNQPQHF. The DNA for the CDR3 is TGTGCCAGCAGTCCTGGACAGGGAGGCAATCAGCCCCAGCATTTT.

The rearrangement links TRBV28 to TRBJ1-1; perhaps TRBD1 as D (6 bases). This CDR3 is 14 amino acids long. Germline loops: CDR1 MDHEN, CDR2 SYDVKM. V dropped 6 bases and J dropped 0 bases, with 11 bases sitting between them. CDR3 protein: CASSLDRMNTEAFF. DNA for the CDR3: TGTGCCAGCAGCCTAGACAGGATGAACACTGAAGCTTTCTTT.

DNA for the CDR3: TGCGCCAGCAGCTTGGGAGGAGGAGGAGTACCTAGCACAGATACGCAGTATTTT. This sequence encodes CASSLGGGGVPSTDTQYF. V is TRBV5-1 and J is TRBJ2-3; D might be TRBD2 (5 bases). CDR1 SGHRS and CDR2 YFSETQ come from the germline V gene. Trimming removed 0 bases at V and 0 bases at J, with 17 bases between. The CDR3 is 18 residues long.

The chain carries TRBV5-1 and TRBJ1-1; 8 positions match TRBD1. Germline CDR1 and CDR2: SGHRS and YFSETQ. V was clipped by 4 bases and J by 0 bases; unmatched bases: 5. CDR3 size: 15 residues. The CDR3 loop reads CASSRGTGMNTEAFF. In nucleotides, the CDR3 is TGCGCCAGCAGCAGGGGGACAGGCATGAACACTGAAGCTTTCTTT.

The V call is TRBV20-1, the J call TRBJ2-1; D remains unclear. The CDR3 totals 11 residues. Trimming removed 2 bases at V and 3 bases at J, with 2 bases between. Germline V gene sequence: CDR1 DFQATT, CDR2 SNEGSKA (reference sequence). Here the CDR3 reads CSARFYNEQFF. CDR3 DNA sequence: TGCAGTGCTAGATTCTACAATGAGCAGTTCTTC.

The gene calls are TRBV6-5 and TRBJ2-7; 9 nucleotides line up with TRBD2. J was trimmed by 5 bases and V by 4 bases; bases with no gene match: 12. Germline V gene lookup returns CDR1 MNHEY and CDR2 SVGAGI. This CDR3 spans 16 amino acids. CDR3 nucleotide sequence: TGTGCCAGCAGTTCCCTTCGAGGGGCGGGAGGGGACGAGCAGTACTTC. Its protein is CASSSLRGAGGDEQYF.

The CDR3 nucleotides are TGTGCCAGCAGCATCGACGCAGGGTACCAAGAGACCCAGTACTTC. It is translated as CASSIDAGYQETQYF. This chain joins TRBV7-3 and TRBJ2-5; D possibly corresponds to TRBD1 (5 bases). Trimming cost V 5 bases and J 0 bases, with 13 bases left between them. There are 15 residues in the CDR3. Looked up from germline, CDR1 is SGHTA and CDR2 is FQGTGA.

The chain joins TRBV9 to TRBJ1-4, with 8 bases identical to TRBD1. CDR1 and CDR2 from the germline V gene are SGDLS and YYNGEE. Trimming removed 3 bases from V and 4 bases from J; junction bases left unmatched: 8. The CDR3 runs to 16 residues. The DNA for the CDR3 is TGTGCCAGCAGCGCTCGAACCGGGACAGGTAATGAAAAACTGTTTTTT. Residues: CASSARTGTGNEKLFF.

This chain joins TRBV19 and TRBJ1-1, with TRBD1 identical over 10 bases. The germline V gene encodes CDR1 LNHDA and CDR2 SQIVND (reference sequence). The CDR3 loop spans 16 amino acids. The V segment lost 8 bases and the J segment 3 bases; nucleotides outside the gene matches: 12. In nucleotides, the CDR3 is TGTGCCAGTGGGAGTCTAGGGGACAGGGGTTACACTGAAGCTTTCTTT. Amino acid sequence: CASGSLGDRGYTEAFF.

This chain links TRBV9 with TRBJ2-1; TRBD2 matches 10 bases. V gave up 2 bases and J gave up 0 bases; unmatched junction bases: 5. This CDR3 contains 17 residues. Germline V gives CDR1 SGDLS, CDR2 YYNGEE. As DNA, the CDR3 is TGTGCCAGCAGCGTCATAGCGGGAGGAAGCTCCTACAATGAGCAGTTCTTC. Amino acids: CASSVIAGGSSYNEQFF.

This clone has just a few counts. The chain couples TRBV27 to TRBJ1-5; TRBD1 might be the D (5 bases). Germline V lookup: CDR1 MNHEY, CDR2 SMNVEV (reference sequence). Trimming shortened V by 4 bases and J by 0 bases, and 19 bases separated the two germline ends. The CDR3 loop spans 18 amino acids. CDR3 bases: TGTGCCAGCAGTTCCGGGACTCGTGGGGAATATAGCAATCAGCCCCAGCATTTT. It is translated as CASSSGTRGEYSNQPQHF.

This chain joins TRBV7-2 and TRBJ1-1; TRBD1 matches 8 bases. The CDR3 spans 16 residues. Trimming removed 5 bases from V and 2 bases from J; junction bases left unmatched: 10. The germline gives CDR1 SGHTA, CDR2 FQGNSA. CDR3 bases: TGTGCCAGCAGCCAGGGACAGGACCACTTTAACACTGAAGCTTTCTTT. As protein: CASSQGQDHFNTEAFF. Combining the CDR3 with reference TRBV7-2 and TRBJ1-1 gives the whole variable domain GAGVSQSPSNKVTEKGKDVELRCDPISGHTALYWYRQSLGQGLEFLIYFQGNSAPDKSGLPSDRFSAERTGGSVSTLTIQRTQQEDSAVYLCASSQGQDHFNTEAFFGQGTRLTVV.

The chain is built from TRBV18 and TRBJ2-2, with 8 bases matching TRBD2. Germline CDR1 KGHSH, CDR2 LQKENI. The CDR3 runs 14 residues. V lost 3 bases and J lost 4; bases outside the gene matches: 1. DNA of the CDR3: TGTGCCAGCTCACCGGCGGGAGGCACCGGGGAGCTGTTTTTT. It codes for CASSPAGGTGELFF.

The CDR3 DNA sequence: TGTGCTAGTGGTTTGTTCGCGGGAGGACCAGATACGCAGTATTTT. Translating it yields CASGLFAGGPDTQYF. The V call is TRBV12-5, the J call TRBJ2-3; TRBD2 matches at 8 bases. The germline CDR1 and CDR2 sequences are LGHNT and FRNRAP. The CDR3 totals 15 residues. The ends lost 2 bases at V and 4 bases at J; junction bases unmatched: 5.